What follows are 10 T cell receptor beta chains derived from one specimen sequenced in a study of T cell changes during pregnancy in multiple sclerosis. Method: immunoSEQ multiplex PCR; TCRdb's copy keeps in-frame clones and lacks some. The sample contains 25,000 to 30,000 clones, 89% of which appear only once. The sequences come from CD4+ T cells from peripheral blood mononuclear cells, collected in the first trimester of pregnancy. These receptors were taken from a female donor in good health, enrolled as a control in a pregnancy study.

The chain joins TRBV5-1 to TRBJ2-1; 14 bases match TRBD2. The CDR3 extends over 16 amino acids. Germline values: CDR1 SGHRS, CDR2 YFSETQ. The ends lost 2 bases at V and 10 bases at J; junction bases unmatched: 8. This chain's CDR3 is CASSFGTSGSRREQFF. DNA for the CDR3: TGCGCCAGCAGCTTTGGGACTAGCGGGAGTCGCCGGGAGCAGTTCTTC.

J is TRBJ2-2 and V is TRBV28; no clear D. The ends were cut back, 4 bases at V and 8 bases at J, with 14 bases in the middle. This CDR3 spans 14 amino acids. Germline values: CDR1 MDHEN, CDR2 SYDVKM. The CDR3 loop is CASSSDQSRGELFF. The CDR3 region has the DNA TGTGCCAGCAGTTCCGACCAGTCTAGGGGGGAGCTGTTTTTT.

The chain couples TRBV25-1 to TRBJ1-4, with TRBD1 as a possible D gene (6 bases). CDR3 size: 16 residues. Germline assignment: CDR1 MGHDK and CDR2 SYGVNS. The V end lost 8 bases, the J end lost 3 bases, and 19 bases lay between the germline ends. This CDR3 reads CASGTGHATANEKLFF. The CDR3 DNA sequence: TGTGCCAGCGGAACGGGACACGCAACGGCTAATGAAAAACTGTTTTTT. Full variable domain (outside the CDR3, taken from reference TRBV25-1 and TRBJ1-4): EADIYQTPRYLVIGTGKKITLECSQTMGHDKMYWYQQDPGMELHLIHYSYGVNSTEKGDLSSESTVSRIRTEHFPLTLESARPSHTSQYLCASGTGHATANEKLFFGSGTQLSVL.

The chain joins TRBV5-1 to TRBJ2-1, with 7 bases that match TRBD2. V was pared by 5 bases and J by 6 bases, with 11 bases of the junction left unmatched. The CDR3 has 15 amino acids. Germline V gene lookup returns CDR1 SGHRS and CDR2 YFSETQ. The CDR3 DNA reads TGCGCCAGCAGGGGGGGAAGCGGGAAGGTCAATGAGCAGTTCTTC. It is translated as CASRGGSGKVNEQFF.

The chain is built from TRBV7-2 and TRBJ2-1; D remains unclear. Deletions cut 7 bases from V and 9 bases from J, with 10 bases between. The CDR3 is made up of 11 amino acids. CDR1 and CDR2 from the germline V gene are SGHTA and FQGNSA. The DNA for the CDR3 is TGTGCCAGCACCCTCGGCGGTGAGCAGTTCTTC. It translates to CASTLGGEQFF.

The gene calls are TRBV5-1 and TRBJ1-3; possible D gene TRBD1, 5 bases. Trimming took 3 bases from V and 0 from J, leaving 10 bases between them. The germline CDR1 and CDR2 sequences are SGHRS and YFSETQ. The CDR3 spans 15 residues. The CDR3 DNA sequence: TGCGCCAGCAGCTCCTCAGGGTTCTCTGGAAACACCATATATTTT. It is translated as CASSSSGFSGNTIYF. Full variable domain (rest looked up from reference TRBV5-1 and TRBJ1-3): KAGVTQTPRYLIKTRGQQVTLSCSPISGHRSVSWYQQTPGQGLQFLFEYFSETQRNKGNFPGRFSGRQFSNSRSEMNVSTLELGDSALYLCASSSSGFSGNTIYFGEGSWLTVV.

The chain links TRBV5-3 to TRBJ2-5; 12 bases are a match to TRBD2. TRBV5-3 is given ORF status, its function remaining uncertain. The CDR3 sequence is 17 residues long. Trimming took 0 bases from V and 5 from J; bases not matched to a gene: 8. The CDR3 nucleotides read TGTGCCAGAAGCTTGGATCTAGCGGGAGGGCCGGGGGAGACCCAGTACTTC. Translated, it gives CARSLDLAGGPGETQYF.

The rearrangement joins TRBV2 to TRBJ1-1; D perhaps matches TRBD1 (5 bases). This CDR3 has 16 residues. V was cut by 4 bases and J by 1 base, with 16 bases left in between. In germline, CDR1 is SNHLY, CDR2 FYNNEI. The CDR3 sequence is CASSGSVVGANTEAFF. In DNA, the CDR3 is TGTGCCAGCAGTGGATCGGTCGTAGGGGCGAACACTGAAGCTTTCTTT.

This chain joins TRBV6-4 and TRBJ1-5; D not resolved. CDR3 length equals 15 residues. CDR1 and CDR2 (germline): MRHNA, SNTAGT. Deletions cut 8 bases from V and 0 bases from J, with 14 bases between. CDR3 protein: CASASRPYSNQPQHF. CDR3 nucleotide sequence: TGTGCCAGCGCGTCCCGTCCTTATAGCAATCAGCCCCAGCATTTT.

The chain has TRBV7-3 and TRBJ2-7; 8 bases are shared with TRBD1. Per the germline V gene, CDR1 is SGHTA and CDR2 is FQGTGA. The CDR3 has 13 residues. The V and J ends lost 2 bases and 6 bases, in that order; junction bases with no gene match: 3. The CDR3 bases are TGTGCCAGCAGCTTAGGACAGGGAGGCGAGCAGTACTTC. Protein: CASSLGQGGEQYF.